This TCR beta chain was retrieved from a study of lymphopenia after photon versus proton radiotherapy. Regarding this clone: What it binds is not known.

The CDR3 spans 16 residues. V trimming: 4 bases; J trimming: 3 bases; junction bases outside the gene matches: 12. CDR1 is LNHDA and CDR2 is SQIVND in the germline V gene (reference sequence). Produced via immunoSEQ multiplex PCR; TCRdb's table is partial and in-frame only. The data hold approximately 150,000 clones, with around 85% observed a single time. Study results and caveats: Oligoclonal CD8+ Temra expansion after nadir drove photon patients' diversity drop. Under photons, naive T cells and diversity fell while effector/memory populations rose.

Here the sequenced sample was peripheral blood, taken from a patient treated with photon-based radiotherapy. The chain recombines TRBV19 with TRBJ2-7, with 7 bases identical to TRBD1. This TCR derives from a man in his forties or fifties with gastric cancer. The CDR3 reads CASSTPRTGTDYEQYF. CDR3 bases: TGTGCCAGTAGTACGCCCCGGACAGGAACCGACTACGAGCAGTACTTC.